This TCR beta chain is drawn from a study of cytomegalovirus exposure and HLA in healthy donors. PCR was performed using 60 Vbeta and 13 Jbeta primers. Produced via immunoSEQ multiplex PCR; TCRdb's table is partial and in-frame only. The sample has 200,000 or so clones, 65% to 80% seen once; the top ten hold 0.22%. Regarding the study as a whole: Presence/absence analyses took donor sequencing depth as roughly uniform. Rarity characterized most TCR sequences, yet some public TCRs appeared in many donors. Data from an earlier analysis indicated that most TCR beta V segments were productive either about 87% or about 30% of the time.

Of note for this clone: What it recognizes is unknown.

The CDR3 runs 15 residues. In germline, CDR1 is SGHRS, CDR2 YFSETQ. The germline V and J ends were trimmed by 0 bases and 8 bases, with 17 bases remaining between them. The V and J genes are TRBV5-1 and TRBJ1-2; no clear D gene. The sequenced material came from PBMCs. The sequence came from a girl aged 2 to 10 in good health and CMV-seronegative. CDR3 bases: TGCGCCAGCAGCTTGGATGGCAGCGGGGTTGTAGGCTACACCTTC. Translation: CASSLDGSGVVGYTF.